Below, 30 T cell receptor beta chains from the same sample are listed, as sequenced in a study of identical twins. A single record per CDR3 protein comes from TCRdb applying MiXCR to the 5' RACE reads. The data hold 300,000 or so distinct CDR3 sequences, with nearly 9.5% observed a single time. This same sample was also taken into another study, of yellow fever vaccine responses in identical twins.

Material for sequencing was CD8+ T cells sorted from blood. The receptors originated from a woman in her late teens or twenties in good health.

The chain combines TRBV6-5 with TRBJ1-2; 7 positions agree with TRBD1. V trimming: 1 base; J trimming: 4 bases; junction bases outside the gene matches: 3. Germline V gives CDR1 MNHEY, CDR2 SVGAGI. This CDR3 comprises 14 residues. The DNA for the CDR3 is TGTGCCAGCAGTTACTACAGGGGTAGCTATGGCTACACCTTC. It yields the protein CASSYYRGSYGYTF.

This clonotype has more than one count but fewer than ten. The CDR3 reads CASRQLTGTGERETQYF. CDR3 nucleotides: TGTGCCAGCAGACAATTAACCGGGACAGGCGAAAGAGAGACCCAGTACTTC. The chain employs TRBV7-9 and TRBJ2-5; 8 nucleotides line up with TRBD1. J lost 4 bases, V lost 6 bases, and 16 bases had no gene match. Germline CDR1 reads SEHNR; CDR2 reads FQNEAQ (reference sequence). The CDR3 totals 17 residues.

CDR3 region: CASSSVGGAKNIQYF. The CDR3 nucleotides read TGTGCCAGCAGCTCCGTGGGAGGAGCCAAAAACATTCAGTACTTC. This rearrangement joins TRBV7-9 to TRBJ2-4; possible D gene TRBD2, 6 bases. CDR3 length equals 15 residues. Germline CDR1 reads SEHNR; CDR2 reads FQNEAQ (reference sequence). Trimming took 4 bases from V and 0 from J, leaving 10 bases between them.

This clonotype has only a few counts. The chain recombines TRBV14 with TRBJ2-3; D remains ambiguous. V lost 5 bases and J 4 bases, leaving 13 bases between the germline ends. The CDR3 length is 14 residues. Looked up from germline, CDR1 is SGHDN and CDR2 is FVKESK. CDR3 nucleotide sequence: TGTGCCAGCAGCGTCCACCCCCCCCCAGATACGCAGTATTTT. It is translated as CASSVHPPPDTQYF.

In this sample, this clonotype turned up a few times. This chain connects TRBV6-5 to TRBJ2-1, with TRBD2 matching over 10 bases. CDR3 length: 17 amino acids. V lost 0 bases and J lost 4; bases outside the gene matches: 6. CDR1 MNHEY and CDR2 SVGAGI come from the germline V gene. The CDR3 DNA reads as TGTGCCAGCAGTTACTCGATAGAGCGGGGGGGTTACAATGAGCAGTTCTTC. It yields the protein CASSYSIERGGYNEQFF.

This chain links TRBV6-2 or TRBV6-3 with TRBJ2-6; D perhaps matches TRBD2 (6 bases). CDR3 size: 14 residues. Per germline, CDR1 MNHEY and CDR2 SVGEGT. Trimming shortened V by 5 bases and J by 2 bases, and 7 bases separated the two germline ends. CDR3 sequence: CASSRGTGANVLTF. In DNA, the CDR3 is TGTGCCAGCAGTCGGGGGACTGGGGCCAACGTCCTGACTTTC.

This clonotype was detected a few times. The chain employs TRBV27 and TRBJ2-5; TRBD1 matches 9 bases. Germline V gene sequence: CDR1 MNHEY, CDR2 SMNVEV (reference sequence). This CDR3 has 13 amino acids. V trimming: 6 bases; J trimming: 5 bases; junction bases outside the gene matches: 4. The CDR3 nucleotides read TGTGCCAGCAGGGAGACAGGGGGGGAGACCCAGTACTTC. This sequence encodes CASRETGGETQYF.

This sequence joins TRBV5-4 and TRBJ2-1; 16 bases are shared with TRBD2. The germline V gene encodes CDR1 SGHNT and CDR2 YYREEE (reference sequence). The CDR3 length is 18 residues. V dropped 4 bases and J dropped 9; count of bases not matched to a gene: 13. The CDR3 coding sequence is TGTGCCAGCAGCACGGGACTAGCGGGGGGGCCCTCCTGGAGTGAGCAGTTCTTC. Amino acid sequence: CASSTGLAGGPSWSEQFF.

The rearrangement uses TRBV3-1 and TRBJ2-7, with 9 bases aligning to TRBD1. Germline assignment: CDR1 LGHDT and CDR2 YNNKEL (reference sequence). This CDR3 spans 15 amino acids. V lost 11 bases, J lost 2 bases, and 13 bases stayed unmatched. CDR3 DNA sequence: TGTGCCTCCTGCCAACGGTGGACAGGGGCCTACGAGCAGTACTTC. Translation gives CASCQRWTGAYEQYF.

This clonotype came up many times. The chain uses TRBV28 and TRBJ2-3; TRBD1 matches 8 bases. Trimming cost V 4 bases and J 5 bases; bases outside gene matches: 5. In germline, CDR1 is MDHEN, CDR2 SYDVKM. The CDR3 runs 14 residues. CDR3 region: CASSSRGLIDTQYF. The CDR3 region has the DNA TGTGCCAGCAGTTCCAGGGGGCTGATAGATACGCAGTATTTT.

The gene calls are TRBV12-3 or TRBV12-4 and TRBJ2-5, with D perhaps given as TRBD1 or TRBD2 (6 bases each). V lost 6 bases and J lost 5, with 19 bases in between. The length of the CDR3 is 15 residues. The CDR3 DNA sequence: TGTGCCAGCAGCCTACAAGGGGGGACGGGTGAGACCCAGTACTTC. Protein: CASSLQGGTGETQYF.

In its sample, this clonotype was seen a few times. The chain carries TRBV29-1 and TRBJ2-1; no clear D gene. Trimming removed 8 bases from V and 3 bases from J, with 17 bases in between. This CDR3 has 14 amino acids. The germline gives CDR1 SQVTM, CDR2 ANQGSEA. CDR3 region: CSLSGFPDYNEQFF. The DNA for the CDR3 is TGCAGCTTATCAGGTTTCCCAGACTACAATGAGCAGTTCTTC.

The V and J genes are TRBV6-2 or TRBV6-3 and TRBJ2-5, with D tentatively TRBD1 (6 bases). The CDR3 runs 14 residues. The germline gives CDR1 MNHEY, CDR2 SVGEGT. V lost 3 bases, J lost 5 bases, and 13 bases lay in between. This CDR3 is CASSYIRGGETQYF. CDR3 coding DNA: TGTGCCAGCAGTTATATCAGGGGCGGGGAGACCCAGTACTTC.

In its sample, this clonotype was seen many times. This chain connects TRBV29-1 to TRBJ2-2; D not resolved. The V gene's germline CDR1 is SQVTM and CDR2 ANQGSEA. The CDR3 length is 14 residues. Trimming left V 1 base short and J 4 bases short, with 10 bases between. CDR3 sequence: CSVEGSIGTGELFF. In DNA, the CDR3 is TGCAGCGTTGAAGGCTCGATCGGCACCGGGGAGCTGTTTTTT.

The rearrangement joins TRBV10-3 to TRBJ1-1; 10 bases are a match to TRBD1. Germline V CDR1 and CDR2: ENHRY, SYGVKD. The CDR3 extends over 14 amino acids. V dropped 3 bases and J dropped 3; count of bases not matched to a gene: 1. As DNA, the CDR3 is TGTGCCATCAGTGACGGGACAGGGGACACTGAAGCTTTCTTT. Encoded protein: CAISDGTGDTEAFF.

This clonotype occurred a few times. Here the CDR3 DNA reads TGCAGTGCTAACCCCGAGCCCACAGGGACCTTCGACGAGCAGTACTTC. Translating it yields CSANPEPTGTFDEQYF. This chain connects TRBV20-1 to TRBJ2-7; tentative D call: TRBD1 (6 bases). V dropped 4 bases and J dropped 5 bases, with 24 bases sitting between them. Germline CDR1 reads DFQATT; CDR2 reads SNEGSKA (reference sequence). This CDR3 comprises 16 residues.

The CDR3 sequence is CSVAQGLPYEQYF. The CDR3 DNA follows: TGCAGCGTTGCTCAGGGTCTACCCTACGAGCAGTACTTC. This chain connects TRBV29-1 to TRBJ2-7; D possibly corresponds to TRBD1 (5 bases). Germline CDR1 SQVTM, CDR2 ANQGSEA. This CDR3 comprises 13 residues. Trimming pared 4 bases from V and 2 bases from J, leaving 12 bases between.

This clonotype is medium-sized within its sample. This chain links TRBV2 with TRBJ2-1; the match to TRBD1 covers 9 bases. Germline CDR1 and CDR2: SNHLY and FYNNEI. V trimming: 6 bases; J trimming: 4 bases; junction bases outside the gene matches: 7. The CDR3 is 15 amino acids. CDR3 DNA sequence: TGTGCCAGCAGGCTCGACAGGGGGGGGTACAATGAGCAGTTCTTC. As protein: CASRLDRGGYNEQFF.

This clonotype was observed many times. Here the CDR3 DNA reads TGTGCCAGCAGCCAAAACAGGGAAAATTCACCCCTCCACTTT. Amino acids: CASSQNRENSPLHF. The chain links TRBV4-2 to TRBJ1-6; tentatively, D is TRBD1 (6 bases). The germline V gene has CDR1 LGHNA and CDR2 YNFKEQ. Trimming pared 2 bases from V and 7 bases from J, leaving 9 bases between. The CDR3 spans 14 residues.

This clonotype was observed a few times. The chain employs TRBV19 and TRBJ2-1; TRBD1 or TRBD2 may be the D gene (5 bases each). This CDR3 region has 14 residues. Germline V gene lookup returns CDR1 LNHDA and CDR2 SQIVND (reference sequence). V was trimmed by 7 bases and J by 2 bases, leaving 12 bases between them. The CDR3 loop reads CASNEGYPYNEQFF. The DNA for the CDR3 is TGTGCCAGTAATGAGGGGTACCCCTACAATGAGCAGTTCTTC. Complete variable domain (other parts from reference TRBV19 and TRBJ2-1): DGGITQSPKYLFRKEGQNVTLSCEQNLNHDAMYWYRQDPGQGLRLIYYSQIVNDFQKGDIAEGYSVSREKKESFPLTVTSAQKNPTAFYLCASNEGYPYNEQFFGPGTRLTVL.

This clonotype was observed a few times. The CDR3 is CASSPGFSPDTQYF. The CDR3 DNA follows: TGTGCCAGCAGTCCAGGGTTTTCCCCAGATACGCAGTATTTT. The chain uses TRBV7-9 and TRBJ2-3, with D possibly being TRBD1 (5 bases). V was trimmed by 6 bases and J by 4 bases, leaving 14 bases between them. Germline CDR1 is SEHNR and CDR2 is FQNEAQ (reference sequence). This CDR3 comprises 14 residues.

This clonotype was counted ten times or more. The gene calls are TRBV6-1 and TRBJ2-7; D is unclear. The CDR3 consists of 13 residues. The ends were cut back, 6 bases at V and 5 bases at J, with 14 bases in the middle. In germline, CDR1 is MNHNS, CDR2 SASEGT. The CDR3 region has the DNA TGTGCCAGCAGATCCCTCCCCCCCAACGAGCAGTACTTC. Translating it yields CASRSLPPNEQYF.

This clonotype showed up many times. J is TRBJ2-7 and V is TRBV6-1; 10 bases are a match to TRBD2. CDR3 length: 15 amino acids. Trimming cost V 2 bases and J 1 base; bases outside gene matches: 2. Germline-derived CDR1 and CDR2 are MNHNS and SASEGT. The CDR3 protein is CASSERTSGSYEQYF. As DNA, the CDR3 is TGTGCCAGCAGTGAACGGACTAGCGGATCCTACGAGCAGTACTTC.

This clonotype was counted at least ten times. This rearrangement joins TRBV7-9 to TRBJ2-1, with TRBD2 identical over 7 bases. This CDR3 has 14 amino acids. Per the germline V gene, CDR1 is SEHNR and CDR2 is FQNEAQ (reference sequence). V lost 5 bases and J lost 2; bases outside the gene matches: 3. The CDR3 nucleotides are TGTGCCAGCAGCCAAGCGGGGCCCTACAATGAGCAGTTCTTC. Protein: CASSQAGPYNEQFF.

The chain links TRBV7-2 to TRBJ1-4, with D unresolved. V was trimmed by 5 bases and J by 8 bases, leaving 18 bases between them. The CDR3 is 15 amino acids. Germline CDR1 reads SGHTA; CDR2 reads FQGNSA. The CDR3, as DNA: TGTGCCAGCAGCAACCTTCTGGGCGGTGACGAAAAACTGTTTTTT. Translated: CASSNLLGGDEKLFF.

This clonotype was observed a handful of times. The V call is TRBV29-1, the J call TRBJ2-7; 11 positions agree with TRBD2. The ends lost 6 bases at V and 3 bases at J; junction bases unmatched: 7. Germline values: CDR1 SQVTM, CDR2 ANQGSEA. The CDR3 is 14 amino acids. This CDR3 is CSVLTSGSNYEQYF. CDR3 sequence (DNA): TGCAGCGTCCTTACTAGCGGGAGCAACTACGAGCAGTACTTC.

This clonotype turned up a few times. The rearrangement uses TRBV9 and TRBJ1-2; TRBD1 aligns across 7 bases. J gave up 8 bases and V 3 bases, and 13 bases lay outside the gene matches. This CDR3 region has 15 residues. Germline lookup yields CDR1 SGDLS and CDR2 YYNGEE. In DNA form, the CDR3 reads TGTGCCAGCAGCGGATACGAGGGGGCCGGTGAAGGCTACACCTTC. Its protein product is CASSGYEGAGEGYTF.

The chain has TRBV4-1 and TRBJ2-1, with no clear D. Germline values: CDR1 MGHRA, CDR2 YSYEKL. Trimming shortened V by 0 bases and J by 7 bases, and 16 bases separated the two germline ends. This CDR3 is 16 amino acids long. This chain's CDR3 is CASSQDPSPGWNEQFF. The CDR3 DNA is TGCGCCAGCAGCCAAGATCCCTCCCCGGGCTGGAATGAGCAGTTCTTC.

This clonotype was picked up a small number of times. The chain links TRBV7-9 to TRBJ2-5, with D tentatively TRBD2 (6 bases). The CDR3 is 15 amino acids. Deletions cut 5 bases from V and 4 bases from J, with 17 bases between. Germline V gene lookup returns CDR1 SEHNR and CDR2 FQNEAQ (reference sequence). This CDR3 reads CASSATTLGGETQYF. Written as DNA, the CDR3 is TGTGCCAGCAGCGCAACAACCTTGGGAGGAGAGACCCAGTACTTC.

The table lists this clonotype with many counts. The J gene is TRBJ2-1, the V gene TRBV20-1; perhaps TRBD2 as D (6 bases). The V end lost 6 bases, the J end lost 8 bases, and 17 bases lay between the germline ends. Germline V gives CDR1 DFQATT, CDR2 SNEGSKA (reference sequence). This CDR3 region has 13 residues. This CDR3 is CSATGGPGDEQFF. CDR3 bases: TGCAGTGCCACTGGAGGGCCAGGTGATGAGCAGTTCTTC.